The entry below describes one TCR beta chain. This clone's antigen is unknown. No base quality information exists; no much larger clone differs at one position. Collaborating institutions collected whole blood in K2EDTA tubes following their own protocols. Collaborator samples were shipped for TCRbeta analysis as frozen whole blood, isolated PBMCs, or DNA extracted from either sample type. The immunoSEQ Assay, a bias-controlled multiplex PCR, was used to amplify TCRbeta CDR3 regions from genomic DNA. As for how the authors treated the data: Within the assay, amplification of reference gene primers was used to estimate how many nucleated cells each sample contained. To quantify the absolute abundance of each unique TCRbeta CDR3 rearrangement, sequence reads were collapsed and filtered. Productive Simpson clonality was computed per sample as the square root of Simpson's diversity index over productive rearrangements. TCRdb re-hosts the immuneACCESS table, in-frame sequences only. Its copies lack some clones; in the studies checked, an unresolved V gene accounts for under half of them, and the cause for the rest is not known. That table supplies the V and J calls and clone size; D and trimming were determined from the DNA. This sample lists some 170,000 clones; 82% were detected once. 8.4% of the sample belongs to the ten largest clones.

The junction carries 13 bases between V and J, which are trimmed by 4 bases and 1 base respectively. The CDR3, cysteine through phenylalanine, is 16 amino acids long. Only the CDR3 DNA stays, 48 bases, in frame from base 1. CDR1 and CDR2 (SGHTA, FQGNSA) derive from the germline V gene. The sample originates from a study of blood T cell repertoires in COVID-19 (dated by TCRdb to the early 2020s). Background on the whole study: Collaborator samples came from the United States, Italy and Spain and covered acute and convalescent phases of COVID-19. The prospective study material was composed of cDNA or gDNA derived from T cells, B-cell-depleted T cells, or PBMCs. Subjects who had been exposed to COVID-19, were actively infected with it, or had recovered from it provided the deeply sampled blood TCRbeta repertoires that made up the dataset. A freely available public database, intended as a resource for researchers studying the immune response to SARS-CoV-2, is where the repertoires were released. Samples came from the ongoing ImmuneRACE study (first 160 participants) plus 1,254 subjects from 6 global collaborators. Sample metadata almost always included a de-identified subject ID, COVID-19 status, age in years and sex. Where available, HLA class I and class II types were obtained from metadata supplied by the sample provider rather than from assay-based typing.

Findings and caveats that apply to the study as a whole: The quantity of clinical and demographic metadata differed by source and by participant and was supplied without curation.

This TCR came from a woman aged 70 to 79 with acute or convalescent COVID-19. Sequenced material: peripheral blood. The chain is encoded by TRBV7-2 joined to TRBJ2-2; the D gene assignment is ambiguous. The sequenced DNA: TGTGCCAGCAGCTCCCGTTTACACCAGAACACCGGGGAGCTGTTTTTT. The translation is CASSSRLHQNTGELFF.